This T cell receptor beta chain was obtained from a study of OX40 agonist ivuxolimab in advanced cancers. Study-wide context: The group had a mean age of around 64 years, ranged from roughly 20 to 79, and was 82.7% male.

Concerning this clone itself: The antigen remains unidentified.

Points from the study as a whole: Clonal expansion from baseline to week 6 occurred in both CD4+ and CD8+ T cells.

Method: immunoSEQ multiplex PCR; TCRdb's copy keeps in-frame clones and lacks some. The sample contains 40,000 to 50,000 clones, approximately 90% of which appear only once. The CDR3 runs to 14 residues. The V end was cut by 2 bases, the J end by 3 bases, with 7 bases between. Germline V gene data show CDR1 as SGHVS and CDR2 as FQNEAQ. The sample in question was CD4+ or CD8+ T cells sorted from blood, obtained in a trial of the OX40 agonist ivuxolimab. The chain is built from TRBV7-8 and TRBJ1-4; a possible D gene is TRBD1 (5 bases). The clonotype comes from an adult with an advanced solid tumor such as melanoma, head and neck, liver or kidney cancer. The CDR3 is CASSLSRANEKLFF. The CDR3 DNA sequence: TGTGCCAGCAGCTTAAGCAGGGCTAATGAAAAACTGTTTTTT.